This TCR beta chain was recorded in a study of blood T cells in healthy people across ages. Primed by a sample-barcoded 5' primer and a J-beta primer mix, a second PCR proceeded for 7 to 11 cycles. TCRdb used MiXCR to reprocess the 5' RACE reads, holding one entry per CDR3 protein. The data hold 750,000 to 950,000 distinct CDR3 sequences, with 40% to 65% observed a single time. This clonotype was seen more than once but under ten times. The clonotype comes from an older man in good health. Sequencing was performed on blood.

Here the CDR3 reads CASSLWGNYNEQFF. DNA of the CDR3: TGTGCCAGCAGTTTGTGGGGGAACTACAATGAGCAGTTCTTC. The chain carries TRBV28 and TRBJ2-1, with D perhaps assigned TRBD1 or TRBD2 (5 bases each). Germline V CDR1 and CDR2: MDHEN, SYDVKM. V was pared by 3 bases and J by 3 bases, with 9 bases between. The CDR3 extends over 14 amino acids. The full variable domain, with the rest looked up from reference TRBV28 and TRBJ2-1, is DVKVTQSSRYLVKRTGEKVFLECVQDMDHENMFWYRQDPGLGLRLIYFSYDVKMKEKGDIPEGYSVSREKKERFSLILESASTNQTSMYLCASSLWGNYNEQFFGPGTRLTVL.